Reported below is one T cell receptor (beta chain). This sample was taken from a study of blood T cell repertoires in COVID-19. Data came from immunoSEQ multiplex PCR; TCRdb stores just in-frame clones and leaves some out. The sample carries roughly 260,000 clones, roughly 86% recorded once. Germline V gene data show CDR1 as SGHNT and CDR2 as YENEEA. The trim removed 9 bases at V and 1 base at J, leaving 9 bases unmatched. The CDR3 has 15 residues. The origin of this receptor is a woman between 18 and 29 years old who had recovered from COVID-19. The chain is built from TRBV11-3 and TRBJ1-3; 7 bases fit TRBD1. Sequencing was done on a sample of PBMCs or T cells enriched from blood (not recorded which). The CDR3 loop is CASTDRVNSGNTIYF. The CDR3, as DNA: TGTGCCAGTACCGACAGGGTGAATTCTGGAAACACCATATATTTT.